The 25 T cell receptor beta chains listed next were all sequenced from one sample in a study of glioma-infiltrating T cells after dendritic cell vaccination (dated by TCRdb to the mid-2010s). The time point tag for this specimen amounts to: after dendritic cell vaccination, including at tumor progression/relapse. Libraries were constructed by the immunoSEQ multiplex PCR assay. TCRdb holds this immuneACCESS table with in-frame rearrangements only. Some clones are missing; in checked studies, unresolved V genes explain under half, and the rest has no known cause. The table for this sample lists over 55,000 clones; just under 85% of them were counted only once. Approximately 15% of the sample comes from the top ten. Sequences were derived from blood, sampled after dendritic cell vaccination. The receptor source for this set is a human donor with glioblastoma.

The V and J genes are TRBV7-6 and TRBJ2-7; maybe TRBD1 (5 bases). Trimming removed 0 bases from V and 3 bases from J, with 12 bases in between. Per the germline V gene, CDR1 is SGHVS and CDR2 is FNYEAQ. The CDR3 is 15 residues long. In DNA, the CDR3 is TGTGCCAGCAGCTTAGCGAGTCAAACAGGCTACGAGCAGTACTTC. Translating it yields CASSLASQTGYEQYF. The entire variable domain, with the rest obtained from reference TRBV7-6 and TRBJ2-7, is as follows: GAGVSQSPRYKVTKRGQDVALRCDPISGHVSLYWYRQALGQGPEFLTYFNYEAQQDKSGLPNDRFSAERPEGSISTLTIQRTEQRDSAMYRCASSLASQTGYEQYFGPGTRLTVT.

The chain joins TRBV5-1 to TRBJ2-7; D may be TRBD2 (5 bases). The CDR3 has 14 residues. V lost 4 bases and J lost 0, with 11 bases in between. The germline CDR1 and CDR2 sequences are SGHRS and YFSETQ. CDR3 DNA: TGCGCCAGCAGCCAGGAGGTGGTCTCCTACGAGCAGTACTTC. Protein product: CASSQEVVSYEQYF.

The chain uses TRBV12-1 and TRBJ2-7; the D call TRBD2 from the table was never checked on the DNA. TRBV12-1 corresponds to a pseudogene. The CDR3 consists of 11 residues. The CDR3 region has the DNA TGTGCCAGCAACGAGGACTACGAGCAGTACTTC. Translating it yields CASNEDYEQYF.

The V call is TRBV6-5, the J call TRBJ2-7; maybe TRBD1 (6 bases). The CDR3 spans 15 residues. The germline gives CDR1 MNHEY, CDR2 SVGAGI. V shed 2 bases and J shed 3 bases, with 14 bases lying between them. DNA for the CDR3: TGTGCCAGCAGTTACGACCCGGGACAAGGCTACGAGCAGTACTTC. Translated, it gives CASSYDPGQGYEQYF.

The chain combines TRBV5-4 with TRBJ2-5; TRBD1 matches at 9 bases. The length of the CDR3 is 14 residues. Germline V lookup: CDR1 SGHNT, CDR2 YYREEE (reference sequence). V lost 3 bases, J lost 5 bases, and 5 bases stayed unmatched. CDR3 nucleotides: TGTGCCAGCAGCTGGGGACAGGGTGGGGAGACCCAGTACTTC. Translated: CASSWGQGGETQYF.

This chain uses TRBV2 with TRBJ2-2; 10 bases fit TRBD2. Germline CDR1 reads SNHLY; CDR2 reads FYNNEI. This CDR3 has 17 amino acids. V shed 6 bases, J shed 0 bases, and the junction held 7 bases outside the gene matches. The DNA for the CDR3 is TGTGCCAGCAGACCTGGACTAGCGGCGCCGAACACCGGGGAGCTGTTTTTT. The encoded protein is CASRPGLAAPNTGELFF.

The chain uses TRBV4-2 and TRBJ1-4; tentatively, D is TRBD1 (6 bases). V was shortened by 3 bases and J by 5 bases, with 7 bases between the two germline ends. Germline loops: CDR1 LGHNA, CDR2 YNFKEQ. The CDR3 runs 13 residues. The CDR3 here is CASSHGQNEKLFF. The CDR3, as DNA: TGTGCCAGCAGCCACGGACAGAATGAAAAACTGTTTTTT.

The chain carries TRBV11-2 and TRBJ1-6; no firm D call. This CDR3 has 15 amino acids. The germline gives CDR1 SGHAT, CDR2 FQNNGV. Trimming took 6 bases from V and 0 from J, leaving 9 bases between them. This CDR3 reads CASSVGSSYNSPLHF. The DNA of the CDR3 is TGTGCCAGCAGTGTTGGGAGCTCCTATAATTCACCCCTCCACTTT.

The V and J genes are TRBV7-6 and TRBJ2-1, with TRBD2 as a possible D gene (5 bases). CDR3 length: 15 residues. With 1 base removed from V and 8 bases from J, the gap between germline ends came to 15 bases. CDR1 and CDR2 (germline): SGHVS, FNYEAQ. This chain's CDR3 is CASSLVVSRADEQFF. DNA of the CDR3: TGTGCCAGCAGCTTAGTGGTCTCGCGGGCAGATGAGCAGTTCTTC.

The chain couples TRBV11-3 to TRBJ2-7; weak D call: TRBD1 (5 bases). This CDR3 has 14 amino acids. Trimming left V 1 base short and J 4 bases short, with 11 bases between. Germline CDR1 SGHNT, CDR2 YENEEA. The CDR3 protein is CASSLVSRAYEQYF. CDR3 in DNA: TGTGCCAGCAGCTTAGTGTCCAGGGCGTACGAGCAGTACTTC.

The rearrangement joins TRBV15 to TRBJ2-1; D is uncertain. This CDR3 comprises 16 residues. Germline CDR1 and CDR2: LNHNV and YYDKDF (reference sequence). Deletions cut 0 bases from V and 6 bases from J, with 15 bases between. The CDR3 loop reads CATSRDLPDLSNEQFF. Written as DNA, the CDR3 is TGTGCCACCAGCAGAGATCTTCCAGATTTAAGCAATGAGCAGTTCTTC.

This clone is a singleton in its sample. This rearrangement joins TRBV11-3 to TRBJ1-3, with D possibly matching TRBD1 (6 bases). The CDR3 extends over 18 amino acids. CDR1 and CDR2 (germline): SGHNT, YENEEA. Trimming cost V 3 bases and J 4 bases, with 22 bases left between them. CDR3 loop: CASSFPPGERNIGNTIYF. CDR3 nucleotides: TGTGCCAGCAGCTTTCCCCCAGGGGAGCGTAACATCGGAAACACCATATATTTT.

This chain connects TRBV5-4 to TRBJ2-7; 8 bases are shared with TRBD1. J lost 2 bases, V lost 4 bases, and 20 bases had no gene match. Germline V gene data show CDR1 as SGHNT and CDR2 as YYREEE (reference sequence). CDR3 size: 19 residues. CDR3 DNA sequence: TGTGCCAGCAGCCGCCCTGGGGAACAGGGGGTCTACCCGACCTACGAGCAGTACTTC. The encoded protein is CASSRPGEQGVYPTYEQYF.

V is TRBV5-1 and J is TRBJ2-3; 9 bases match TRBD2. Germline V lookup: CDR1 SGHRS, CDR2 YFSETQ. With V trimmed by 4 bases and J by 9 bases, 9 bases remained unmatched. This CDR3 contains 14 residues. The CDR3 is CASSVAGEQGTQYF. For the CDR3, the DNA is TGCGCCAGCAGCGTAGCGGGGGAACAAGGGACGCAGTATTTT.

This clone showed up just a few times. CDR3 nucleotides: TGTGCCAGCTCCCAACTATCGAACACCGGGGAGCTGTTTTTT. Translated: CASSQLSNTGELFF. The chain has TRBV18 and TRBJ2-2; D remains unclear. Germline V CDR1 and CDR2: KGHSH, LQKENI. Trimming pared 6 bases from V and 0 bases from J, leaving 8 bases between. This CDR3 region has 14 residues.

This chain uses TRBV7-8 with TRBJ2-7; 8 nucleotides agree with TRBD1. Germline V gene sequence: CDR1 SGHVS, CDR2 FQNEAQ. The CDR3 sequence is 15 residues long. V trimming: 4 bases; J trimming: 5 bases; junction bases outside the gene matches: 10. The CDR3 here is CASSSWDRTNDEQYF. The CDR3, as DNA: TGTGCCAGCAGCTCTTGGGACAGGACGAATGACGAGCAGTACTTC.

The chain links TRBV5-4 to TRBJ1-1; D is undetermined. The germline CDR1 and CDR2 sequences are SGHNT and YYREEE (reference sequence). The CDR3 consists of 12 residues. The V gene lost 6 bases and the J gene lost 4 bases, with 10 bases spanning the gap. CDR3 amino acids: CASTSPSTEAFF. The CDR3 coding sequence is TGTGCCAGCACCTCGCCTAGCACTGAAGCTTTCTTT.

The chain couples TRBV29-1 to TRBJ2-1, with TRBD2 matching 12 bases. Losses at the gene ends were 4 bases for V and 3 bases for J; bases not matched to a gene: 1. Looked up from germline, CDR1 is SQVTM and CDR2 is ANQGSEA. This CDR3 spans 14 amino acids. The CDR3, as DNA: TGCAGCGTTGTGACTAGCGGGGGCTACAATGAGCAGTTCTTC. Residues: CSVVTSGGYNEQFF.

CDR3: CATTRTGDSYNEQFF. The DNA for the CDR3 is TGTGCCACCACTAGGACGGGGGACTCCTACAATGAGCAGTTCTTC. The chain employs TRBV6-5 and TRBJ2-1, with D tentatively TRBD2 (6 bases). From germline, CDR1 is MNHEY and CDR2 SVGAGI. V lost 10 bases and J lost 0, with 16 bases in between. CDR3 length: 15 residues.

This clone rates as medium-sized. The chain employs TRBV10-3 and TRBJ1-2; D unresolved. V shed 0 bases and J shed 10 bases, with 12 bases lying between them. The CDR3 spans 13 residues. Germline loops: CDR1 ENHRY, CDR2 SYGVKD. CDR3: CAISESSQAPYTF. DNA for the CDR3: TGTGCCATCAGTGAGTCGTCCCAGGCCCCCTACACCTTC.

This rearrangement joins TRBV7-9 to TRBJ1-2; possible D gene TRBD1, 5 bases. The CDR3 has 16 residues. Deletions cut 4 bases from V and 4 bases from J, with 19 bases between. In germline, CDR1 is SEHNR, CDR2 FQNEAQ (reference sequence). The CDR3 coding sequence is TGTGCCAGCAGCTCGTCGGTTACGGGGGAGAGCTATGGCTACACCTTC. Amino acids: CASSSSVTGESYGYTF.

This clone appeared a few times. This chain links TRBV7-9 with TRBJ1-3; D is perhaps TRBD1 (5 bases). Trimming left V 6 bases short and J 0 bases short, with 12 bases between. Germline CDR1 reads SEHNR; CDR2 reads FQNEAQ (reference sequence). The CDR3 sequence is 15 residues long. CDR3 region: CASRKDTHSGNTIYF. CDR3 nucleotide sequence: TGTGCCAGCAGAAAGGACACCCACTCTGGAAACACCATATATTTT.

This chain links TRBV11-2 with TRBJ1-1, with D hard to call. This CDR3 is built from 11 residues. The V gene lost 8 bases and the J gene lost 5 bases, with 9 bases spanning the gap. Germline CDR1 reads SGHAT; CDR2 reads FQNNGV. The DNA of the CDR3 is TGTGCCAGCGCTGAGAGTACTGAAGCTTTCTTT. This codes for CASAESTEAFF.

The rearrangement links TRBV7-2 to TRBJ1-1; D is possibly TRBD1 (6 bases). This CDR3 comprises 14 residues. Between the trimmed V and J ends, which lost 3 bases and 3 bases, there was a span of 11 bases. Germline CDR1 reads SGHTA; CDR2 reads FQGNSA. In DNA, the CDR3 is TGTGCCAGCAGCTTCAGGGGCAGGGACACTGAAGCTTTCTTT. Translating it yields CASSFRGRDTEAFF.

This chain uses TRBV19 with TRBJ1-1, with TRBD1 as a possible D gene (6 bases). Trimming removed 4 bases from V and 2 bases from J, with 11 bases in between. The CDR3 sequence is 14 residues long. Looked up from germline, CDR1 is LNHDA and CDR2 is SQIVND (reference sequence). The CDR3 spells CASSTQGFNTEAFF. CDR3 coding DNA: TGTGCCAGTAGTACACAGGGTTTTAACACTGAAGCTTTCTTT.